This entry features one T cell receptor (beta chain) sequence. There is no known antigen for this receptor. No base quality information exists; no much larger clone differs at one position. The sample belongs to a study of blood T cells in healthy people across ages (dated by TCRdb to about 2015). Broadly, across the study: In model experiments, template switching captured roughly one uniquely barcoded TCR beta cDNA molecule for every two T cells. The donors were divided into four age groups: young (average around 16 years), middle-aged (approximately 42), aged (roughly 60) and long-lived (82). For two donors (one aged 18 to 30 and one aged 80 or older), the study analyzed two additional independent replicas of 1 million unique cDNA reads from the same blood draw. To track age-related changes in TCR beta repertoire diversity, the study relied on deep sequencing normalized with unique cDNA molecular identifiers.

The CDR3 spans 16 residues, from the cysteine through the phenylalanine. The sequence is cut down to CDR3 DNA, 48 bases in frame from base 1. The germline V gene (reference sequence) supplies CDR1 MNHNY and CDR2 SVGAGI. To prepare the library, 5' RACE was applied. The data were produced on an Illumina HiSeq 2500. A second PCR of about 7 to 12 cycles was run with a J-beta primer mix and a sample-barcoded 5' primer. A template-switch 5' adaptor carrying 12 random nucleotides introduced a unique molecular identifier onto each TCR beta cDNA molecule. Each sample yielded at least 2.5 million CDR3-containing paired-end reads. The Mint cDNA synthesis kit, primed by a TRBC-specific oligonucleotide, was used to synthesize first-strand cDNA from all RNA. Following uracil-DNA glycosylase treatment, a first 18-cycle PCR with universal primers M1SS and BC2_uni_R was performed on all cDNA. The original methods were these. For normalization, 1 million high-quality reads, each with a distinct molecular identifier, were randomly selected from each sample. Reads sharing molecular identifiers were discarded rather than binned into consensus sequences. MiTCR, set to a Q25 quality threshold and the strictest error-elimination algorithm, was used for CDR3 identification, clonotype clustering and error correction. Lower-bound total TCR beta diversity was estimated with a nonparametric unseen species model using Euler transformation. Through fastp at Q25 and MiXCR, TCRdb rebuilt clones from the public reads, retaining in-frame beta chains. Each entry merges the rows of one CDR3 protein and shows their most common DNA and genes. TCRdb assigned the V and J calls; the authors' analysis was not used. The sample data list more than 900,000 distinct CDR3 sequences, and roughly 29% of these were observed just once. Roughly 10% of the sample belongs to the ten largest clones.

Donors were 30 to 45 systemically healthy Caucasian individuals from Russia aged roughly 6 to 100 years. Ten milliliters of peripheral blood were drawn from each donor into EDTA-treated Vacutainer tubes. Ficoll-Paque density-gradient centrifugation was used to isolate PBMCs, with at least 6 million per sample. Total RNA was extracted from PBMCs with Trizol reagent, with at least 5 micrograms obtained per sample. For every donor, an aliquot of PBMCs went through flow cytometry to measure the percentages of naive CD45RAhigh/CD27high T cells. Overall results and qualifications from the work: A strong correlation was found between observed TCR beta diversity and the percentage of naive T cells measured by flow cytometry. Because donor CMV infection status was unknown, age-related changes in expanded clonotypes were potentially confounded. Total diversity estimates from one million sequenced T cells were considered lower bounds and underestimates. The long-lived group showed more naive CD4+ T cells, fewer expanded clones and increased TCR diversity than the aged group, suggesting age selection. As age increased, observed TCR beta diversity per million T cells dropped in a roughly linear way, and a significant reduction was already evident by age about 40. Conclusive comparison of naive and antigen-experienced compartments was prevented by the profiling of bulk unsorted PBMCs.

In addition, the sample was reused for a study of T cells of mothers and their children. Taken from the second paper: Nine systemically healthy Caucasian individuals served as donors, namely three mothers together with their six children. cDNA synthesis consumed the entire amount of extracted RNA, loaded at 1.5 ug RNA in each 15 ul reaction. In the second PCR, the M1S primer introduced both the sample barcodes and 2-4 random nucleotides. Over 8.5 million TCR beta CDR3 reads were obtained for each mother, and millions of reads were obtained for each child. Thymic selection similarly shapes TCR recombination output in related and unrelated pairs, with minor effect from inherited differences. Normalized repertoire overlap in related mother-child pairs was always slightly higher than in unrelated mother-child pairs, but the difference was never significant. Persistent microchimeric T cell clones were not detected, at a sensitivity of approximately 100 clones per million clonotypes. The study used deep NGS to compare TCR beta repertoires of mothers and children, seeking features distinguishing related mother-child pairs from unrelated individuals. On average, the children were roughly 12 +/- 4 years old, while the mothers were approximately 41 +/- 4 years old. After adapter ligation with NEBNext reagents, the libraries were sequenced on Illumina HiSeq 2000 with 100+100 nt paired-end reads. To prevent cross-contamination, the mother and child libraries were prepared a month apart and were sequenced in separate runs. For each donor, between roughly 450,000 and 2,300,000 distinct TCR beta clonotypes were identified. Naive TCR beta clonotypes were estimated from low-frequency clonotypes matched to each donor's FACS-determined naive share, without sorting.

This clonotype was obtained from a woman aged 40 to 55 in good health. The V and J segments used are TRBV6-6 and TRBJ2-5, with 8 bases aligning to TRBD2. The last part of the DNA fits TRBJ2-7 better; the J call may be wrong. Sequenced input: blood. The sequence in DNA is TGTGCCAGCAGTTCCCTGGGCGGGAGGCACGCCTACGAGCAGTACTTC. The resulting protein is CASSSLGGRHAYEQYF.